This T cell receptor beta chain is drawn from a study of T-cell memory formation after mild COVID-19. General study results and limits: The pre-infection memory compartment contained some responding clones, suggesting cross-reactive memory joined.

Amplification by 5'RACE using constant-segment primers produced TCR alpha and TCR beta cDNA libraries that carried sample barcodes and UMIs. TCRdb re-called the 5' RACE reads through MiXCR, storing one row per CDR3 protein. The data show 450,000 or so distinct CDR3 sequences, about 23% seen once. This CDR3 has 16 residues. CDR1 and CDR2 from the germline V gene are KGHDR and SFDVKD. J lost 1 base, V lost 4 bases, and 3 bases had no gene match. This clonotype was recorded a few times. As yet, its antigen is unknown. The sample consisted of PBMCs or a T cell subset sorted from them (not recorded which). The TCR was taken from an adult woman who had mild COVID-19 (a few samples of this study predate the infection). Cell type and time point are not known. The rearrangement links TRBV24-1 to TRBJ2-2; TRBD1 aligns across 9 bases. The CDR3 sequence is CATSDPGQGNTGELFF. The CDR3 nucleotides are TGTGCCACCAGTGACCCGGGACAGGGGAACACCGGGGAGCTGTTTTTT.